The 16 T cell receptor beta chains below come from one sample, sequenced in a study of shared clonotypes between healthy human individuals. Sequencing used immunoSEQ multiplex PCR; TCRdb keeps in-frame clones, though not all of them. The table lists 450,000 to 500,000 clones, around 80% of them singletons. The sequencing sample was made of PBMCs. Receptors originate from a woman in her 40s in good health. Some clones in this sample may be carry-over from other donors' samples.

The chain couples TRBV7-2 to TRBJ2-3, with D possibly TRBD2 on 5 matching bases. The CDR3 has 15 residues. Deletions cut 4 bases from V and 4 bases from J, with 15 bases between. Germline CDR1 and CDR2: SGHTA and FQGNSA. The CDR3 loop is CASSSGNQKADTQYF. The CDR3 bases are TGTGCCAGCAGCTCGGGAAATCAGAAAGCAGATACGCAGTATTTT.

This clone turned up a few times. The chain's CDR3 is CASIRGGGEREKLFF. In nucleotides, the CDR3 is TGTGCCAGCATACGAGGAGGGGGGGAACGCGAAAAACTGTTTTTT. The gene calls are TRBV28 and TRBJ1-4; maybe TRBD1 (6 bases). Germline loops: CDR1 MDHEN, CDR2 SYDVKM. Trimming took 7 bases from V and 8 from J, leaving 20 bases between them. The CDR3 has 15 amino acids.

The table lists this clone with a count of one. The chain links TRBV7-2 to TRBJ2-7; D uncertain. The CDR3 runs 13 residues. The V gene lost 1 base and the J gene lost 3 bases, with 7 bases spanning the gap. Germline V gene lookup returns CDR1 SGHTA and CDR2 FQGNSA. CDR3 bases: TGTGCCAGCAGCTTAGTACGGATCTACGAGCAGTACTTC. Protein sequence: CASSLVRIYEQYF.

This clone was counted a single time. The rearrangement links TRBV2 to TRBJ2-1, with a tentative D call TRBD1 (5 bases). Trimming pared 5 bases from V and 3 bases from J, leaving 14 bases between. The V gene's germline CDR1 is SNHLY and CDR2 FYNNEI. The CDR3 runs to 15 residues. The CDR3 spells CASSSAREVYNEQFF. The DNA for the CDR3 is TGTGCCAGCAGTTCGGCCAGGGAAGTCTACAATGAGCAGTTCTTC.

The CDR3 DNA reads as TGTGCCTGGAATCGGGGGGGCGGTGAAAAACTGTTTTTT. It encodes CAWNRGGGEKLFF. This chain connects TRBV30 to TRBJ1-4; tentative D call: TRBD1 (6 bases). The germline gives CDR1 GTSNPN, CDR2 SVGIG (reference sequence). CDR3 length: 13 amino acids. Trimming took off 4 bases at V and 7 bases at J, with 13 bases between the two ends.

CDR3 bases: TGTGCCAGTAGTTGGGCTAGCGGGATATCCTACGAGCAGTACTTC. Its protein is CASSWASGISYEQYF. The chain couples TRBV19 to TRBJ2-7; 9 bases match TRBD2. The CDR3 covers 15 residues. Trimming removed 5 bases from V and 1 base from J; junction bases left unmatched: 6. Germline V gene sequence: CDR1 LNHDA, CDR2 SQIVND (reference sequence). The full variable domain, its missing parts supplied by reference TRBV19 and TRBJ2-7, is DGGITQSPKYLFRKEGQNVTLSCEQNLNHDAMYWYRQDPGQGLRLIYYSQIVNDFQKGDIAEGYSVSREKKESFPLTVTSAQKNPTAFYLCASSWASGISYEQYFGPGTRLTVT.

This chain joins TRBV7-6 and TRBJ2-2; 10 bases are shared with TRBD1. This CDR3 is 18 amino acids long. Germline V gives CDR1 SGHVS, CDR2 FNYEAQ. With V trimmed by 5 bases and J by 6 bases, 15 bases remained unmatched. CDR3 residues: CASSARDRGLPRAGELFF. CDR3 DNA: TGTGCCAGCAGCGCCCGGGACAGGGGCCTTCCGCGAGCCGGGGAGCTGTTTTTT.

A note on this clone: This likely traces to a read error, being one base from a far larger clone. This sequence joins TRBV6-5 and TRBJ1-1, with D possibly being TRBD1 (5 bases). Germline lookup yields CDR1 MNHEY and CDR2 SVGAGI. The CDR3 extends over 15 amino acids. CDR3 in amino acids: CAGRHSYRGYTEAFF. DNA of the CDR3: TGTGCCGGCAGGCACAGCTATAGGGGTTACACTGAAGCTTTCTTT.

The CDR3 spells CASSQSPTGANVLTF. CDR3 bases: TGCGCCAGCAGCCAAAGCCCCACTGGGGCCAACGTCCTGACTTTC. V is TRBV4-3 and J is TRBJ2-6; no clear D gene. The germline V gene has CDR1 LGHNA and CDR2 YSLEER. V shed 2 bases and J shed 2 bases, with 7 bases lying between them. This CDR3 comprises 15 residues.

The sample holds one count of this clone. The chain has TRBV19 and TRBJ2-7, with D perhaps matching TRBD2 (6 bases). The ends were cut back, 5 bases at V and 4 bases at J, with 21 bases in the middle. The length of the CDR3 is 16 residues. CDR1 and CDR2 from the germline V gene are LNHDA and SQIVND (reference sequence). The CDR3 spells CASSLQFSGEGYEQYF. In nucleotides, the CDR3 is TGTGCCAGTAGTCTACAGTTTAGCGGAGAAGGGTACGAGCAGTACTTC.

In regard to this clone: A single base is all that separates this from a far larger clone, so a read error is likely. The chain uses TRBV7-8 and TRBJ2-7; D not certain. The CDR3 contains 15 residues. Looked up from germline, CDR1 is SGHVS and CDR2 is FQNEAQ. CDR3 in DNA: TGTGCCAGCAGTTTCCTCCGCTACTCACCCTACGGGCAGTACTTC. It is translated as CASSFLRYSPYGQYF.

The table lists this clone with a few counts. The CDR3 is CASSLAGQGFGPGYTF. The CDR3 DNA reads as TGTGCCAGCAGCTTAGCCGGACAGGGCTTTGGGCCTGGCTACACCTTC. V usage is TRBV7-9 and J usage is TRBJ1-2; 8 bases match TRBD1. This CDR3 is built from 16 residues. CDR1 SEHNR and CDR2 FQNEAQ come from the germline V gene (reference sequence). V lost 0 bases, J lost 7 bases, and 10 bases stayed unmatched.

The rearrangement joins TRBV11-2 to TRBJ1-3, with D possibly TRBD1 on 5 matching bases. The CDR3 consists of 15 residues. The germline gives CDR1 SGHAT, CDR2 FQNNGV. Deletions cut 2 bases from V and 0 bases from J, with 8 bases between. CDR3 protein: CASSLNRNSGNTIYF. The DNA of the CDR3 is TGTGCCAGCAGCTTAAACAGGAACTCTGGAAACACCATATATTTT.

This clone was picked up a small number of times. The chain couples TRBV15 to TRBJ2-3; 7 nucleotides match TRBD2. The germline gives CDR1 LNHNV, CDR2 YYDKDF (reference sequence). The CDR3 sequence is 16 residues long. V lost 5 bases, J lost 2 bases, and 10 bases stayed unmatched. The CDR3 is CATSGGEHAVTDTQYF. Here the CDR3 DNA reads TGTGCCACCAGCGGGGGGGAACACGCCGTCACAGATACGCAGTATTTT.

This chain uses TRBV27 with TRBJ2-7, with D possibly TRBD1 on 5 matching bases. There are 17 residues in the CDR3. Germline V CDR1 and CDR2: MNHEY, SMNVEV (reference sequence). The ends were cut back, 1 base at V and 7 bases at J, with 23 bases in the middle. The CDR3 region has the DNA TGTGCCAGCAGTTTATTGTACGAGACAGCAGTGGTTGGAGAGCAGTACTTC. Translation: CASSLLYETAVVGEQYF.

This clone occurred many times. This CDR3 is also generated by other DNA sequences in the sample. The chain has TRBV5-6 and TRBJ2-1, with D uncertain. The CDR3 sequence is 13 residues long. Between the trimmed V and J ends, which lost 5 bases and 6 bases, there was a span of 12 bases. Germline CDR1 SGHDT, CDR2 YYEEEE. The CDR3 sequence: CASSIGSGNEQFF. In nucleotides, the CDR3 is TGTGCCAGCAGTATAGGGTCTGGCAATGAGCAGTTCTTC. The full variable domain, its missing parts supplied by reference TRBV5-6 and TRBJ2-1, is DAGVTQSPTHLIKTRGQQVTLRCSPKSGHDTVSWYQQALGQGPQFIFQYYEEEERQRGNFPDRFSGHQFPNYSSELNVNALLLGDSALYLCASSIGSGNEQFFGPGTRLTVL.